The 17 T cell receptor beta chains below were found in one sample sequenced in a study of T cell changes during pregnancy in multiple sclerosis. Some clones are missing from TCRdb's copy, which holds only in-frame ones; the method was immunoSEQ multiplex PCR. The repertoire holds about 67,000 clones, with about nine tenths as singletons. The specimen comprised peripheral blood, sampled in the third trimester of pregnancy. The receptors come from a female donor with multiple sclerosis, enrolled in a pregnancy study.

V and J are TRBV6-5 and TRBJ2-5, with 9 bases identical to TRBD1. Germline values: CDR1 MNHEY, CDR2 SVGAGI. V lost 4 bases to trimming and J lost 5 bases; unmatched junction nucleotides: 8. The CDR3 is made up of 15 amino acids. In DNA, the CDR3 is TGTGCCAGCAGTTCGGACAGGGGTCGGGCGGAGACCCAGTACTTC. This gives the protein CASSSDRGRAETQYF.

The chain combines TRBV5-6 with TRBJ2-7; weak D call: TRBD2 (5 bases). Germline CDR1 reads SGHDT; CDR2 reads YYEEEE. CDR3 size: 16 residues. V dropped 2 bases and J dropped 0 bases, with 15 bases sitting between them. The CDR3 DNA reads TGTGCCAGCAGCTTCTTAGAGGGCCCGAGCTCCTACGAGCAGTACTTC. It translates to CASSFLEGPSSYEQYF.

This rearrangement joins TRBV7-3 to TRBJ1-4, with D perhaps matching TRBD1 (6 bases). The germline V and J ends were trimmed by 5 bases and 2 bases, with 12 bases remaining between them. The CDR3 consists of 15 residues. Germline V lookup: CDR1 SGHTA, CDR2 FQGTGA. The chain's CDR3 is CASSPRGATNEKLFF. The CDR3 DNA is TGTGCCAGCAGCCCGCGGGGGGCTACTAATGAAAAACTGTTTTTT.

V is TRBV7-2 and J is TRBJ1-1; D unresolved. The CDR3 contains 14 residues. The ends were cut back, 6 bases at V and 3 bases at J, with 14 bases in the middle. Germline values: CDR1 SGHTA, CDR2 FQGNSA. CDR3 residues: CASRRDQEDTEAFF. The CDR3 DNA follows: TGTGCCAGCAGAAGAGATCAGGAGGACACTGAAGCTTTCTTT.

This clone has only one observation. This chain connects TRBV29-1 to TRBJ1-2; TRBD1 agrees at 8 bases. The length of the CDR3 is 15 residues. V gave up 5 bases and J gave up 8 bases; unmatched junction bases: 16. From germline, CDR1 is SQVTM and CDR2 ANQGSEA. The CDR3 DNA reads TGCAGCGTTACTAGGCAGGGGGCAGATGTAGGGGGCTACACCTTC. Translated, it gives CSVTRQGADVGGYTF.

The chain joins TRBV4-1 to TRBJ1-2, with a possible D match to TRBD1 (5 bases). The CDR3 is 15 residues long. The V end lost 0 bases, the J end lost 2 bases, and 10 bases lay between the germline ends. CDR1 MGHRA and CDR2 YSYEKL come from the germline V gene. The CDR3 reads CASSQEEEGNYGYTF. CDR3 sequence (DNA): TGCGCCAGCAGCCAAGAGGAGGAGGGGAACTATGGCTACACCTTC.

The CDR3, as DNA: TGTGCCTGGGGACAGGGCAATGCTGGAAACACCATATATTTT. This gives the protein CAWGQGNAGNTIYF. The chain has TRBV30 and TRBJ1-3; 8 nucleotides align to TRBD1. The germline CDR1 and CDR2 sequences are GTSNPN and SVGIG (reference sequence). This CDR3 spans 14 amino acids. V was clipped by 5 bases and J by 2 bases; unmatched bases: 5. Filled out from reference TRBV30 and TRBJ1-3, the complete variable domain reads SQTIHQWPATLVQPVGSPLSLECTVEGTSNPNLYWYRQAAGRGLQLLFYSVGIGQISSEVPQNLSASRPQDRQFILSSKKLLLSDSGFYLCAWGQGNAGNTIYFGEGSWLTVV.

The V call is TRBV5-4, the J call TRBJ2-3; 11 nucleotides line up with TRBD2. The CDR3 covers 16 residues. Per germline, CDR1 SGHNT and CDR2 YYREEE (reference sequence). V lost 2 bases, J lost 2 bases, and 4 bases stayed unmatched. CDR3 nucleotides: TGTGCCAGCAGCTTAACTAGCGGGGGCGACACAGATACGCAGTATTTT. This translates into CASSLTSGGDTDTQYF.

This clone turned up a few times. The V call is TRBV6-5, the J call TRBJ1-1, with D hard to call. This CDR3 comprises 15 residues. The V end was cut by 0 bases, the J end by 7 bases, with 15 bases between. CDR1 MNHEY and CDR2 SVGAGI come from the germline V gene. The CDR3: CASSYSYSHNYEAFF. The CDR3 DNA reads TGTGCCAGCAGTTACTCGTACTCGCACAACTATGAAGCTTTCTTT.

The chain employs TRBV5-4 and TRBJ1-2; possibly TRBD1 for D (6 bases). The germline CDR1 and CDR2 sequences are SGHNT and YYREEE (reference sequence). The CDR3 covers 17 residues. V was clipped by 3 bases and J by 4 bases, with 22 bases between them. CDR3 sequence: CASSSDSRFRIIYGYTF. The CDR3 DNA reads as TGTGCCAGCAGCTCGGACAGCAGGTTCCGTATAATCTATGGCTACACCTTC.

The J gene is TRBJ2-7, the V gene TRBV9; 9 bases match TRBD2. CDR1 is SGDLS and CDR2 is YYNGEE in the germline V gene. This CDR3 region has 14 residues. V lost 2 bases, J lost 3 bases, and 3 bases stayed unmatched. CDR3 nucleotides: TGTGCCAGCAGCGTTAGCGGGGGAAGCTACGAGCAGTACTTC. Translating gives CASSVSGGSYEQYF.

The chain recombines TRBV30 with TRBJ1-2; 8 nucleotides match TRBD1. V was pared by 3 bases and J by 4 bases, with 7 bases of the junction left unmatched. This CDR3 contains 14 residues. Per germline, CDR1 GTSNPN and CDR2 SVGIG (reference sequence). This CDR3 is CAWRYRDRSYGYTF. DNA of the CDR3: TGTGCCTGGAGGTACCGGGACAGGAGCTATGGCTACACCTTC. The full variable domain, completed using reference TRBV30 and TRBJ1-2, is SQTIHQWPATLVQPVGSPLSLECTVEGTSNPNLYWYRQAAGRGLQLLFYSVGIGQISSEVPQNLSASRPQDRQFILSSKKLLLSDSGFYLCAWRYRDRSYGYTFGSGTRLTVV.

This CDR3 reads CASSWGLAGSYNEQFF. DNA of the CDR3: TGTGCCAGCAGCTGGGGACTAGCGGGGTCCTACAATGAGCAGTTCTTC. V is TRBV5-6 and J is TRBJ2-1; 13 bases fit TRBD2. This CDR3 is built from 16 residues. J gave up 1 base and V 3 bases, and 1 base lay outside the gene matches. The germline V gene encodes CDR1 SGHDT and CDR2 YYEEEE. Full variable domain (outside the CDR3, taken from reference TRBV5-6 and TRBJ2-1): DAGVTQSPTHLIKTRGQQVTLRCSPKSGHDTVSWYQQALGQGPQFIFQYYEEEERQRGNFPDRFSGHQFPNYSSELNVNALLLGDSALYLCASSWGLAGSYNEQFFGPGTRLTVL.

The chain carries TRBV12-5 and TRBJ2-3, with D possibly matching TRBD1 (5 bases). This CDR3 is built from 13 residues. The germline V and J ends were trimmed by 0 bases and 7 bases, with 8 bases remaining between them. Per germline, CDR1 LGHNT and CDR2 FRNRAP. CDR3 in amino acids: CASGLVPGHTQYF. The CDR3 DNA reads TGTGCTAGTGGTTTGGTACCAGGGCATACGCAGTATTTT. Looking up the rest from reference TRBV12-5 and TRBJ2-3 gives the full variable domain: DARVTQTPRHKVTEMGQEVTMRCQPILGHNTVFWYRQTMMQGLELLAYFRNRAPLDDSGMPKDRFSAEMPDATLATLKIQPSEPRDSAVYFCASGLVPGHTQYFGPGTRLTVL.

The CDR3 region has the DNA TGTGCCAGCAGCTCAATGGGCCTGAACACTGAAGCTTTCTTT. Protein product: CASSSMGLNTEAFF. The chain couples TRBV11-2 to TRBJ1-1; no clear D. Germline-derived CDR1 and CDR2 are SGHAT and FQNNGV. Trimming stripped 4 bases from V and 0 bases from J, with 9 bases between. This CDR3 is 14 amino acids long. The full variable domain, with the rest looked up from reference TRBV11-2 and TRBJ1-1, is EAGVAQSPRYKIIEKRQSVAFWCNPISGHATLYWYQQILGQGPKLLIQFQNNGVVDDSQLPKDRFSAERLKGVDSTLKIQPAKLEDSAVYLCASSSMGLNTEAFFGQGTRLTVV.

DNA of the CDR3: TGTGCCAGCAGCTTAGACAGGGATTATGGCTACACCTTC. It encodes CASSLDRDYGYTF. The V and J genes are TRBV7-2 and TRBJ1-2, with D possibly TRBD1 on 6 matching bases. The CDR3 loop spans 13 amino acids. From germline, CDR1 is SGHTA and CDR2 FQGNSA. Trimming cost V 1 base and J 5 bases, with 8 bases left between them.

In nucleotides, the CDR3 is TGTGCCAGCAGCTCAGGGTATGGCTACACCTTC. Its protein product is CASSSGYGYTF. J is TRBJ1-2 and V is TRBV7-9; D may be TRBD1 (5 bases). Trimming shortened V by 4 bases and J by 5 bases, and 5 bases separated the two germline ends. The CDR3 is 11 residues long. In germline, CDR1 is SEHNR, CDR2 FQNEAQ (reference sequence). Full variable domain (remainder filled in from reference TRBV7-9 and TRBJ1-2): DTGVSQNPRHKITKRGQNVTFRCDPISEHNRLYWYRQTLGQGPEFLTYFQNEAQLEKSRLLSDRFSAERPKGSFSTLEIQRTEQGDSAMYLCASSSGYGYTFGSGTRLTVV.